Sequencing of this TCR beta chain was carried out in a study of regulatory T cells in long-lasting Graves disease. General study points: When disease was persistent, TRBV28, TRBJ1-2 and TRBJ2-5 were the favored segments.

A few counts support this clonotype. Its matching antigen is unknown. Being one base from a much bigger clone, this may be a read error. Sample time point: newly diagnosed GD, antithyroid drugs for less than 3 months. Preparation of the TCR library used RNA extracted from PBMCs. Both iRepertoire HTBI primers and Arm-PCR of CDR3 regions were used to build the TCR beta libraries. TCRdb reprocessed the multiplex PCR reads via MiXCR and lists one record per CDR3 protein. The sample yields under 800,000 distinct CDR3 sequences, 15% to 20% seen once. CDR3 length: 13 residues. Germline V lookup: CDR1 MNHEY, CDR2 SMNVEV (reference sequence). These data are also associated with another study on T cells in Graves' hyperthyroidism and ophthalmopathy. Per that study: The study based diagnoses on clinical symptoms, serum thyroxine and TRAb, thyroid ultrasound and orbital computed tomography. TCR CDR3 underwent first-round RT-PCR with the HTBI primer set.

The sequencing used peripheral blood mononuclear cells (PBMCs), collected at new diagnosis, from a patient treated with antithyroid drugs. This TCR came from a woman between 25 and 40 years old with Graves disease. This chain joins TRBV27 and TRBJ2-5; D unresolved. The DNA for the CDR3 is TGTGCCGGCAGTTTAGTAAGCCAAGAGACCCAGTACTTC. Translated: CAGSLVSQETQYF.